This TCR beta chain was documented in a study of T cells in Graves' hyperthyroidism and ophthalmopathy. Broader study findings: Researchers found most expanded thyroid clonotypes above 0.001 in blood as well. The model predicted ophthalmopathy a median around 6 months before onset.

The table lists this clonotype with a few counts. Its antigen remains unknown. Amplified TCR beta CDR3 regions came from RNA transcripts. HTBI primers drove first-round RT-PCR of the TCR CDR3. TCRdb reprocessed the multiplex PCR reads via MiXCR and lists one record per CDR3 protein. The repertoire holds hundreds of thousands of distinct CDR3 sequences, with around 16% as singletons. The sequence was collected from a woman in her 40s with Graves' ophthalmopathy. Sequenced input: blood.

This CDR3 is CASNSGSSYEQYF. The CDR3 DNA is TGTGCCAGCAATAGCGGGAGCTCCTACGAGCAGTACTTC. The chain recombines TRBV6-2 or TRBV6-3 with TRBJ2-7; 9 positions agree with TRBD2. V was clipped by 7 bases and J by 0 bases; unmatched bases: 1. Germline V lookup: CDR1 MNHEY, CDR2 SVGEGT. The CDR3 has 13 amino acids.